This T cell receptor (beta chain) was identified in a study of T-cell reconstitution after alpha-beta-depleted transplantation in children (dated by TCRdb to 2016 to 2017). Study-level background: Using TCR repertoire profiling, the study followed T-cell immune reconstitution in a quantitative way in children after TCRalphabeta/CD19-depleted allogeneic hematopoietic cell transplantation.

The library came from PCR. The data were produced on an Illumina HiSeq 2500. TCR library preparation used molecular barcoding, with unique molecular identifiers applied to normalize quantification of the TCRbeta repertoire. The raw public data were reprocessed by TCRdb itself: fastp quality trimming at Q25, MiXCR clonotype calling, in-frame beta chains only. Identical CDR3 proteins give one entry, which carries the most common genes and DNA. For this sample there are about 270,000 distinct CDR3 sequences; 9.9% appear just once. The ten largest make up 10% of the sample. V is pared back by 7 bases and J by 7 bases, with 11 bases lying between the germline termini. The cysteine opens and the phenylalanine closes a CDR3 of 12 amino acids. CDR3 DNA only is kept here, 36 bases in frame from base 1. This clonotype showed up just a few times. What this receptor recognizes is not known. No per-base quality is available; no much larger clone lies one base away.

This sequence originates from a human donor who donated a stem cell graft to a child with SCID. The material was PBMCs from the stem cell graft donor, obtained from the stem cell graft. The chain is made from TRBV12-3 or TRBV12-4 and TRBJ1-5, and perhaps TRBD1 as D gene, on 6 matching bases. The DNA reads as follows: TGTGCCAGCACCACGGACAGACAGCCCCAGCATTTT. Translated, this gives CASTTDRQPQHF.